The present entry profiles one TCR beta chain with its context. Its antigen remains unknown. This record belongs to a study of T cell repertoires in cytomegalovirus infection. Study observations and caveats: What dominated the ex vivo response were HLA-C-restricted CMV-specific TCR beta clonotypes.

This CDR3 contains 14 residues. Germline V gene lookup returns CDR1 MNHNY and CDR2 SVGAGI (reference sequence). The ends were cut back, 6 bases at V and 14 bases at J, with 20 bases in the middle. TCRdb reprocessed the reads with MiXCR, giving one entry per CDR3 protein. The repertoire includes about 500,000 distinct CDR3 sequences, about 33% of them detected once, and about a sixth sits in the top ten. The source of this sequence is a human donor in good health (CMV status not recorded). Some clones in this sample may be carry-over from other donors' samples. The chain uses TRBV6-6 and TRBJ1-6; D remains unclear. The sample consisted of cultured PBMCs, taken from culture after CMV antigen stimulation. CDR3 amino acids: CASSSFSSPISLHF. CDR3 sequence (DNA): TGTGCCAGCAGCTCTTTCAGTTCCCCCATCTCCCTCCACTTT.